The 6 T cell receptor beta chains presented below share a single source sample, sequenced in a study of PD-1 blockade in mismatch repair-deficient tumors. Using immunoSEQ multiplex PCR, the repertoire was profiled, and TCRdb retains in-frame clones only, with some absent. This sample carries around 39,000 clones, around 80% of them seen once, and the ten largest clones take around 0.99%. This sample comprised PBMCs, obtained roughly 40 weeks after starting pembrolizumab. The receptors were sampled from an adult with mismatch repair-deficient cancer.

This clone was detected only a few times. The rearrangement links TRBV2 to TRBJ2-7, with 10 bases lining up with TRBD2. Germline CDR1 and CDR2: SNHLY and FYNNEI. V shed 9 bases and J 5 bases; nucleotides not matched to a gene: 19. The length of the CDR3 is 17 residues. In DNA, the CDR3 is TGTGCCAGTCCTAAGATAGGAGCTAGCGGGAGATTCAACGAGCAGTACTTC. Translating gives CASPKIGASGRFNEQYF.

J is TRBJ1-1 and V is TRBV19; TRBD1 is a possible D gene (6 bases). CDR1 is LNHDA and CDR2 is SQIVND in the germline V gene (reference sequence). The CDR3 loop spans 16 amino acids. Trimming removed 6 bases from V and 5 bases from J, with 22 bases in between. The CDR3 reads CASRGTGLPSGTEAFF. The CDR3 DNA follows: TGTGCCAGTAGGGGCACAGGGCTACCTTCGGGTACTGAAGCTTTCTTT. The variable domain in full, with the rest retrieved from reference TRBV19 and TRBJ1-1, is DGGITQSPKYLFRKEGQNVTLSCEQNLNHDAMYWYRQDPGQGLRLIYYSQIVNDFQKGDIAEGYSVSREKKESFPLTVTSAQKNPTAFYLCASRGTGLPSGTEAFFGQGTRLTVV.

In the case of this clone: The same CDR3 is also encoded by other DNA sequences in this sample. The genes are TRBV14 and TRBJ2-3, with no clear D. The V gene lost 4 bases and the J gene lost 2 bases, with 13 bases spanning the gap. CDR1 and CDR2 (germline): SGHDN, FVKESK. This CDR3 region has 15 residues. CDR3 sequence (DNA): TGTGCCAGCAGCCTTCAGGTTATTGACACAGATACGCAGTATTTT. Its translation: CASSLQVIDTDTQYF. The complete variable domain, with remaining parts taken from reference TRBV14 and TRBJ2-3, reads EAGVTQFPSHSVIEKGQTVTLRCDPISGHDNLYWYRRVMGKEIKFLLHFVKESKQDESGMPNNRFLAERTGGTYSTLKVQPAELEDSGVYFCASSLQVIDTDTQYFGPGTRLTVL.

The rearrangement uses TRBV5-4 and TRBJ1-1, with D unresolved. Germline V gene sequence: CDR1 SGHNT, CDR2 YYREEE (reference sequence). The CDR3 is 12 amino acids. Trimming shortened V by 3 bases and J by 1 base, and 4 bases separated the two germline ends. The CDR3 DNA reads as TGTGCCAGCAGCTCGAGGAACACTGAAGCTTTCTTT. It specifies CASSSRNTEAFF.

This chain connects TRBV14 to TRBJ2-7; D remains unclear. The CDR3 extends over 18 amino acids. V dropped 0 bases and J dropped 1 base, with 19 bases sitting between them. Germline CDR1 reads SGHDN; CDR2 reads FVKESK. The CDR3 DNA follows: TGTGCCAGCAGCCAAGATTTTAGCCGGAACTACCGGTCCTACGAGCAGTACTTC. Protein: CASSQDFSRNYRSYEQYF.

This chain connects TRBV19 to TRBJ1-6; D uncertain. The CDR3 has 15 residues. Germline CDR1 is LNHDA and CDR2 is SQIVND (reference sequence). V lost 6 bases, J lost 4 bases, and 13 bases lay in between. CDR3 nucleotides: TGTGCCAGTAGGAGTTCGCAGGTGTATAATTCACCCCTCCACTTT. As protein: CASRSSQVYNSPLHF. The full variable domain, completed using reference TRBV19 and TRBJ1-6, is DGGITQSPKYLFRKEGQNVTLSCEQNLNHDAMYWYRQDPGQGLRLIYYSQIVNDFQKGDIAEGYSVSREKKESFPLTVTSAQKNPTAFYLCASRSSQVYNSPLHFGNGTRLTVT.